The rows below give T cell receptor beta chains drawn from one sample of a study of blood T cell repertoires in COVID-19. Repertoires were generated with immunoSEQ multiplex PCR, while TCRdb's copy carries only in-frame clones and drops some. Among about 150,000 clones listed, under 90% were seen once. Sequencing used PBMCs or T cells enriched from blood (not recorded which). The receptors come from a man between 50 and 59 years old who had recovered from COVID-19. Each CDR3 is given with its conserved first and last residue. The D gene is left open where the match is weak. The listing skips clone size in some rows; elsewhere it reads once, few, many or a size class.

DNA: TGTGCCAGCATTGAATCCGGGACAGGGAGCACCGGGGAGCTGTTTTTT
CDR3: CASIESGTGSTGELFF
D: TRBD1
size: once
V: TRBV6-1
J: TRBJ2-2

DNA: TGTGCCAGCAGTCGACGACAGGGAAGGCTAACAACTAATGAAAAACTGTTTTTT
CDR3: CASSRRQGRLTTNEKLFF
D: TRBD1
size: -
V: TRBV6-6
J: TRBJ1-4

DNA: TGTGCCAGCAGTTTATCGGGCGGAGAGGGCTATGGCTACACCTTC
CDR3: CASSLSGGEGYGYTF
D: -
size: -
V: TRBV27
J: TRBJ1-2

DNA: TGTGCCAGCGGACGGGAAAACACCGGGGAGCTGTTTTTT
CDR3: CASGRENTGELFF
D: -
size: -
V: TRBV5-6
J: TRBJ2-2

DNA: TGTGCCATCGGGGACAGGGCCTACGAGCAGTACTTC
CDR3: CAIGDRAYEQYF
D: TRBD1
size: -
V: TRBV10-3
J: TRBJ2-7

DNA: TGCGCCAGCAGCCAAGATTTGGCAGGGGGTTTGCGTTATGGCTACACCTTC
CDR3: CASSQDLAGGLRYGYTF
D: TRBD1
size: -
V: TRBV4-1
J: TRBJ1-2

DNA: TGTGCCAGTAGTCTCTCCGGGCAGGGCAGGCCCCAGCATTTT
CDR3: CASSLSGQGRPQHF
D: -
size: -
V: TRBV19
J: TRBJ1-5

DNA: TGCGCCAGCAGTGTACAGGGAGGGCAGCCCCAGCATTTT
CDR3: CASSVQGGQPQHF
D: -
size: -
V: TRBV10-2
J: TRBJ1-5

DNA: TGTGCCAGCAGCCAAGTAAGAGGGGGGGGAAGCACAGATACGCAGTATTTT
CDR3: CASSQVRGGGSTDTQYF
D: -
size: -
V: TRBV4-2
J: TRBJ2-3

DNA: TGCGCCAGCAGCCAGAGGGAGGTCCCCCTCGGGCAGTACTTC
CDR3: CASSQREVPLGQYF
D: -
size: -
V: TRBV4-1
J: TRBJ2-7

DNA: TGTGCCAGCTCACCACCTGTGGCGGGGGCCCTTGCCGGGGAGCTGTTTTTT
CDR3: CASSPPVAGALAGELFF
D: -
size: -
V: TRBV18
J: TRBJ2-2

DNA: TGTGCCAGCAGCTTAGGGCAGTTTGCAACTAATGAAAAACTGTTTTTT
CDR3: CASSLGQFATNEKLFF
D: -
size: -
V: TRBV11-2
J: TRBJ1-4

DNA: TGTGCCATCAGTGATCTAGCGTCCTACGAGCAGTACTTC
CDR3: CAISDLASYEQYF
D: -
size: -
V: TRBV10-3
J: TRBJ2-7

DNA: TGCGCCAGCAGCTTCATGGTACAGAGCTCTGGAAACACCATATATTTT
CDR3: CASSFMVQSSGNTIYF
D: -
size: -
V: TRBV5-1
J: TRBJ1-3

DNA: TGTGCCAGCAGCTTAGCGCCGCGAGGACAGGGGTCCTTGAACACTGAAGCTTTCTTT
CDR3: CASSLAPRGQGSLNTEAFF
D: TRBD1
size: -
V: TRBV7-2
J: TRBJ1-1

DNA: TGTGCCAGCAGCTTAGTGGGGCAGGGGAACGAGCAGTACTTC
CDR3: CASSLVGQGNEQYF
D: -
size: -
V: TRBV7-9
J: TRBJ2-7

DNA: TGTGCCAGCAGTTATGGGGGGACAGGGGTCCCAGAAGCTTTCTTT
CDR3: CASSYGGTGVPEAFF
D: TRBD1
size: -
V: TRBV6-2/TRBV6-3
J: TRBJ1-1

DNA: TGTGCCAGCAGCCAATCAGGGGATTCACCCCTCCACTTT
CDR3: CASSQSGDSPLHF
D: -
size: -
V: TRBV7-9
J: TRBJ1-6

DNA: TGTGCCAGCAGCCCCCAGGGCCACTATGGCTACACCTTC
CDR3: CASSPQGHYGYTF
D: -
size: -
V: TRBV11-3
J: TRBJ1-2

DNA: TGCAGCGCCAGGGACATGAACACTGAAGCTTTCTTT
CDR3: CSARDMNTEAFF
D: -
size: -
V: TRBV29-1
J: TRBJ1-1

DNA: TGTGCCACCAGCAGACCGGGACTAGCGGGTTTTAATGAGCAGTTCTTC
CDR3: CATSRPGLAGFNEQFF
D: TRBD2
size: -
V: TRBV15
J: TRBJ2-1

DNA: TGTGCCAGCAGTTACGGTTTTCGGGGGACCGGGGAGCTGTTTTTT
CDR3: CASSYGFRGTGELFF
D: -
size: many
V: TRBV6-5
J: TRBJ2-2

DNA: TGTGCCAGCAGCCTAAGGCAGGGTTGGAACACTGAAGCTTTCTTT
CDR3: CASSLRQGWNTEAFF
D: -
size: -
V: TRBV7-9
J: TRBJ1-1

DNA: TGTGCCAGCTCATCGAACCGGGACAGGACTGAAGCTTTCTTT
CDR3: CASSSNRDRTEAFF
D: TRBD1
size: -
V: TRBV18
J: TRBJ1-1

DNA: TGTGCCAGCAGTCTCACAGGCACTGAAGCTTTCTTT
CDR3: CASSLTGTEAFF
D: -
size: -
V: TRBV3-1/TRBV3-2
J: TRBJ1-1

DNA: TGTGCCTGGAGTGTAGGACACCCGCCGCGCCAGCATTTT
CDR3: CAWSVGHPPRQHF
D: -
size: -
V: TRBV30
J: TRBJ1-5

DNA: TGCGCCAGCAGCTCCGGGGGGGGGCTGAACACCGGGGAGCTGTTTTTT
CDR3: CASSSGGGLNTGELFF
D: TRBD2
size: -
V: TRBV5-1
J: TRBJ2-2

DNA: TGTGCCAGCAGCCAGGCTGACAGGGCCACTGAAGCTTTCTTT
CDR3: CASSQADRATEAFF
D: TRBD1
size: -
V: TRBV3-1/TRBV3-2
J: TRBJ1-1

DNA: TGTGCCAGCAGCCAAAGGGGGACAGAGGGCTACACCTTC
CDR3: CASSQRGTEGYTF
D: TRBD1
size: few
V: TRBV3-1/TRBV3-2
J: TRBJ1-2

DNA: TGTGCCAGCAGCGGCGGTCCGGACAGTATCTATGGCTACACCTTC
CDR3: CASSGGPDSIYGYTF
D: -
size: -
V: TRBV2
J: TRBJ1-2

DNA: TGTGCCAGCAGCTTGGTTCCAGCAGATACGCAGTATTTT
CDR3: CASSLVPADTQYF
D: -
size: -
V: TRBV5-4
J: TRBJ2-3

DNA: TGTGCCAGCTCACCTACGGGACAGTCAAACTATGGCTACACCTTC
CDR3: CASSPTGQSNYGYTF
D: TRBD1
size: -
V: TRBV18
J: TRBJ1-2

DNA: TGCGCCAGCAGCCCGGCTGGGACAAGTCATGGCTACACCTTC
CDR3: CASSPAGTSHGYTF
D: -
size: -
V: TRBV5-1
J: TRBJ1-2

DNA: TGTGCCAGCAGCTCTTTCGAGAGCTCCTACAATGAGCAGTTCTTC
CDR3: CASSSFESSYNEQFF
D: -
size: -
V: TRBV27
J: TRBJ2-1

DNA: TGTGCCAGCAGCTTTCGTGCAGGGGGCGCGGGTGCCGATAATTCACCCCTCCACTTT
CDR3: CASSFRAGGAGADNSPLHF
D: TRBD1
size: -
V: TRBV7-8
J: TRBJ1-6

DNA: TGCGCCAGCAGCTTATGGACAGGGCCCGGAGAGACCCAGTACTTC
CDR3: CASSLWTGPGETQYF
D: TRBD1
size: -
V: TRBV5-1
J: TRBJ2-5

DNA: TGTGCCTGGAGTGTGGGGCTAAACACTGAAGCTTTCTTT
CDR3: CAWSVGLNTEAFF
D: -
size: -
V: TRBV30
J: TRBJ1-1

DNA: TGCAGCGTTGCATCGGCGGGGAGCTCCTACAATGAGCAGTTCTTC
CDR3: CSVASAGSSYNEQFF
D: -
size: -
V: TRBV29-1
J: TRBJ2-1

DNA: TGTGCCAGCAGCCAAGGACTGACAGCTAACTATGGCTACACCTTC
CDR3: CASSQGLTANYGYTF
D: -
size: -
V: TRBV3-1/TRBV3-2
J: TRBJ1-2

DNA: TGTGCCAGCAGCCGCGCGGGGGTATATACGCAGTATTTT
CDR3: CASSRAGVYTQYF
D: TRBD2
size: once
V: TRBV3-1/TRBV3-2
J: TRBJ2-3

DNA: TGCGCCAGCAGCTTGGACCCCACTAGCTCGTACAATGAGCAGTTCTTC
CDR3: CASSLDPTSSYNEQFF
D: -
size: -
V: TRBV5-1
J: TRBJ2-1

DNA: TGTGCCAGCAGCGCCTCTTTAAATCAGCCCCAGCATTTT
CDR3: CASSASLNQPQHF
D: -
size: -
V: TRBV9
J: TRBJ1-5

DNA: TGTGCCAGCAGCCCGAACCCGGGACAGGGGTTTTGGGAGCAGTACTTC
CDR3: CASSPNPGQGFWEQYF
D: TRBD1
size: few
V: TRBV3-1/TRBV3-2
J: TRBJ2-7

DNA: TGTGCCAGCAGCCGGGCGGGGGGGCACGAGCAGTACTTC
CDR3: CASSRAGGHEQYF
D: TRBD2
size: few
V: TRBV3-1/TRBV3-2
J: TRBJ2-7

DNA: TGTGCCAGCAGCCTTAGTCAAGATACGCAGTATTTT
CDR3: CASSLSQDTQYF
D: -
size: few
V: TRBV7-9
J: TRBJ2-3

DNA: TGCGCCAGCAAGGACCAGGGGGCGGTGGGTTCACCCCTCCACTTT
CDR3: CASKDQGAVGSPLHF
D: TRBD1
size: -
V: TRBV5-1
J: TRBJ1-6

DNA: TGTGCCAGCTCACCACCGGCCCCAGACTATGGCTACACCTTC
CDR3: CASSPPAPDYGYTF
D: -
size: -
V: TRBV18
J: TRBJ1-2

DNA: TGTGCCAGTAGTAACCGTGGAAGCGGACAAGAGACCCAGTACTTC
CDR3: CASSNRGSGQETQYF
D: -
size: -
V: TRBV19
J: TRBJ2-5

DNA: TGTGCCAGTAGTATAGCCTCTACAGGGTCGGACGAGCAGTACTTC
CDR3: CASSIASTGSDEQYF
D: -
size: few
V: TRBV19
J: TRBJ2-7

DNA: TGTGCCAGCAGCTTATTCTCACAGATTCTCGCCACCTTC
CDR3: CASSLFSQILATF
D: -
size: -
V: TRBV7-2
J: TRBJ1-2

DNA: TGTGCCAGCAGCGTAGGCGGGCAAGTCTCCTACAATGAGCAGTTCTTC
CDR3: CASSVGGQVSYNEQFF
D: -
size: -
V: TRBV9
J: TRBJ2-1

DNA: TGTGCCTGGAGTTCACCTAGCGGCTACACAGATACGCAGTATTTT
CDR3: CAWSSPSGYTDTQYF
D: TRBD2
size: -
V: TRBV30
J: TRBJ2-3

DNA: TGTGCCAGCAGCCTTACTACAGGGCTTATGGGCTACACCTTC
CDR3: CASSLTTGLMGYTF
D: -
size: few
V: TRBV9
J: TRBJ1-2

DNA: TGTGCCAGCAGCCAGCGCCCCAGGAAATCTGGCACTGAAGCTTTCTTT
CDR3: CASSQRPRKSGTEAFF
D: -
size: many
V: TRBV3-1/TRBV3-2
J: TRBJ1-1

DNA: TGTGCCAGCAGTTACTCGACGGGGGTAGGGCCCCAGCATTTT
CDR3: CASSYSTGVGPQHF
D: -
size: few
V: TRBV6-5
J: TRBJ1-5

DNA: TGTGCTAGTGGTGCCGGGACTGGTAGCACAGATACGCAGTATTTT
CDR3: CASGAGTGSTDTQYF
D: -
size: -
V: TRBV12-5
J: TRBJ2-3